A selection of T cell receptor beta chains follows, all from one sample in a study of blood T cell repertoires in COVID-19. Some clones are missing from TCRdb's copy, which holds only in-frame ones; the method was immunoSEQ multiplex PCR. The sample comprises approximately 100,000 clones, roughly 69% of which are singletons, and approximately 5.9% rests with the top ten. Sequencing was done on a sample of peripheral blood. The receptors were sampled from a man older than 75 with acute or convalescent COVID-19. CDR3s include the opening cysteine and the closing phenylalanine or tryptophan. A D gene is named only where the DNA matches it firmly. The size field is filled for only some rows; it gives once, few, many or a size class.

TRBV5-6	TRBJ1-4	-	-	TGTGCCAGCAGCTTATGGGAGCCGGGCAGAAAACTGTTTTTT	CASSLWEPGRKLFF
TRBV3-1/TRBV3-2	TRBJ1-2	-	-	TGTGCCAGCAGCCATGGTGGGGGCAGAATTAACTATGGCTACACCTTC	CASSHGGGRINYGYTF
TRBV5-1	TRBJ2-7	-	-	TGCGCCAGCAAGGGGACACCGCTATCTGACGAGCAGTACTTC	CASKGTPLSDEQYF
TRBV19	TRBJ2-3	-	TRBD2	TGTGCCAGTAGCCTCCTAGCGGGAGGGCCCACAGATACGCAGTATTTT	CASSLLAGGPTDTQYF
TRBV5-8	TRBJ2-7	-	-	TGTGCCAGCAGCTCGGACAGAAGATACGAGCAGTACTTC	CASSSDRRYEQYF
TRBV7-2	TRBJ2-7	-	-	TGTGCCAGCAGCTCCCCCTATAGTGGGAGACAGTACTTC	CASSSPYSGRQYF
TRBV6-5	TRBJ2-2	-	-	TGTGCCACCGACGCACAGGGTCCCGGGGAGCTGTTTTTT	CATDAQGPGELFF
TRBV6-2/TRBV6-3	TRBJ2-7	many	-	TGTGCCAGCAGTCAATACAGTTACGAGCAGTACTTC	CASSQYSYEQYF
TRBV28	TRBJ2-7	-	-	TGTGCCAGCAGCTTAAGTTTAGGAGATACCTACGAGCAGTACTTC	CASSLSLGDTYEQYF
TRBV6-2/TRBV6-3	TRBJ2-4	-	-	TGTGCCAGCAGTTACTTGGACACGAGGGCCAAAAACATTCAGTACTTC	CASSYLDTRAKNIQYF
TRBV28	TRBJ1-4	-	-	TGTGCCAGCAGTTTAAGAGGGCTTGTGGCACTGTTTTTT	CASSLRGLVALFF
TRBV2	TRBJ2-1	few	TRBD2	TGTGCCAGCGGGACTAGACAAAACAATGAGCAGTTCTTC	CASGTRQNNEQFF
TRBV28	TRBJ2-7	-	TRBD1	TGTGCCAGCAGAGCCCGGCCCGGGACAGGGGCTTGGGAGCAGTACTTC	CASRARPGTGAWEQYF
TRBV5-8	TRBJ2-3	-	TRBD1	TGTGCCAGCAGCACGGGACAGCCCTCCGATACGCAGTATTTT	CASSTGQPSDTQYF
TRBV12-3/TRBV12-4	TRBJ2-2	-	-	TGTGCCAGCCTGCGGGTCTCCGGGGAGCTGTTTTTT	CASLRVSGELFF
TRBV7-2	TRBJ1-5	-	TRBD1	TGTGCCAGCAGCTTAGGGACGGGACAGGGAAGTTATAGCAATCAGCCCCAGCATTTT	CASSLGTGQGSYSNQPQHF
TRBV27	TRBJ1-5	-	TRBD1	TGTGCCAGCAGAGTATCTGGACAGGGAAATCAGCCCCAGCATTTT	CASRVSGQGNQPQHF
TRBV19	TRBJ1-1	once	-	TGTGCCAGTAGCCCCTGGGGCGGTAACACTGAAGCTTTCTTT	CASSPWGGNTEAFF
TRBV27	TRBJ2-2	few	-	TGTGCCAGCAGTTCCCCCTCGTGGGAGAGGGCCGGGGAGCTGTTTTTT	CASSSPSWERAGELFF
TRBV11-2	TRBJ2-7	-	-	TGTGCCAGCAGCTTCACCGGGACATCCTCCTACGAGCAGTACTTC	CASSFTGTSSYEQYF
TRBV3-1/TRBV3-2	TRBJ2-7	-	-	TGTGCCAGCAGCCAAGATCACCGGTTGTTCGCCTACGAGCAGTACTTC	CASSQDHRLFAYEQYF
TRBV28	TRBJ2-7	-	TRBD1	TGTGCCAGCAGTTTGGGGGGACAGGGCAGCTCCTACGAGCAGTACTTC	CASSLGGQGSSYEQYF
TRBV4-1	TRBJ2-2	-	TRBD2	TGCGCCAGCAGCCGATTAGCGGGCCTAAACACCGGGGAGCTGTTTTTT	CASSRLAGLNTGELFF
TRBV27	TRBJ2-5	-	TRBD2	TGTGCCAGCAGTTTAATTGGGACTAGTCGGGAGACCCAGTACTTC	CASSLIGTSRETQYF
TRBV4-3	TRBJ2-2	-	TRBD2	TGCGCCAGCAGCCAGGAAATAGCGGGAGCCGGGGAGCTGTTTTTT	CASSQEIAGAGELFF
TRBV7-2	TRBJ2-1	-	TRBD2	TGTGCCAGCAGCCCCGGGGGGGGGACTAGGGACTACAATGAGCAGTTCTTC	CASSPGGGTRDYNEQFF
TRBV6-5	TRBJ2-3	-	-	TGTGCCAGCAGTTACGGGCGGACGGGGGATACGCAGTATTTT	CASSYGRTGDTQYF
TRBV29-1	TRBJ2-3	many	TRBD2	TGCAGCGTTGTGCCTAGCGGGAGTAGGGCAGATACGCAGTATTTT	CSVVPSGSRADTQYF
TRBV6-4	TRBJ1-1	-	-	TGTGCCAGCAGTGACTCGAGCAGGGCTACTGAAGCTTTCTTT	CASSDSSRATEAFF
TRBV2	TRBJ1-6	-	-	TGTGCCAGCAGTGAATTGGAGGGAAGGAATGGTTCACCCCTCCACTTT	CASSELEGRNGSPLHF
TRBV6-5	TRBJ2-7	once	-	TGTGCCAGCAGATCCAACAGGTACGAGCAGTACTTC	CASRSNRYEQYF
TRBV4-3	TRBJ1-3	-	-	TGCGCCAGCAGCCAATCTTATGGAAACACCATATATTTT	CASSQSYGNTIYF
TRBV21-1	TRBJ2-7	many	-	TGTGCCAGCAGCATCGAGACTAGTCTACACGAGCAGTACTTC	CASSIETSLHEQYF
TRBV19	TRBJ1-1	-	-	TGTGCCAGTAGTATTGTGGAGGGAACTGAAGCTTTCTTT	CASSIVEGTEAFF
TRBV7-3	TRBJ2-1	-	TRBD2	TGTGCCAGCAGACAAGCGGGAGGGCCAGAGAATGAGCAGTTCTTC	CASRQAGGPENEQFF
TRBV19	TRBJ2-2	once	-	TGTGCCAGTACGACCGGGGCGAACACCGGGGAGCTGTTTTTT	CASTTGANTGELFF
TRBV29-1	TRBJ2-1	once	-	TGCAGCGTAGCCGGGACACTGCGCTCCTACAATGAGCAGTTCTTC	CSVAGTLRSYNEQFF
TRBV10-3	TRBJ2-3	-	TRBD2	TGTGCCATCAGGGATAGCGGGAGGGCCGTGATCACAGATACGCAGTATTTT	CAIRDSGRAVITDTQYF
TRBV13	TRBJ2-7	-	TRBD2	TGTGCCAGCAGCTTAGAGTCTAGCGGGAGCTCCTACGAGCAGTACTTC	CASSLESSGSSYEQYF
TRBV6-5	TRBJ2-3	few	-	TGTGCCAGCAAGAGTGAGGTAGATACGCAGTATTTT	CASKSEVDTQYF
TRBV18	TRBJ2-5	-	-	TGTGCCAGCTCAGACGGGGGTCGGGAGACCCAGTACTTC	CASSDGGRETQYF
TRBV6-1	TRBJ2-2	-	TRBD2	TGTGCCAGCAGTGCACCACCGGGACTAGCGGGGCCCACCGGGGAGCTGTTTTTT	CASSAPPGLAGPTGELFF